A selection of T cell receptor beta chains follows, all from one sample in a study of blood T cell repertoires in COVID-19. Assay: immunoSEQ multiplex PCR; the TCRdb copy retains only in-frame clones and omits some. The data contain about 170,000 clones, roughly 90% of them seen just once; the ten biggest clones take up around 1.3%. The sample comprised PBMCs or T cells enriched from blood (not recorded which). The receptors here all came from a human donor with acute COVID-19. The donor label of this sample is uncertain. Both conserved end residues are part of each CDR3. The D gene is left open where the match is weak. Size values are once, few and many counts, or a class for expanded clones, and some rows have none.

D gene	clone size	V gene	J gene	CDR3 DNA	CDR3 protein
TRBD1	NA	TRBV5-1	TRBJ2-1	TGCGCCAGCAGCTTGGGGTATGACCGGACAGGGAGGCACAATGAGCAGTTCTTC	CASSLGYDRTGRHNEQFF
NA	NA	TRBV30	TRBJ2-1	TGTGCCTGGAGTGAGAGCGATGAGCAGTTCTTC	CAWSESDEQFF
TRBD1	NA	TRBV19	TRBJ1-6	TGTGCCAGTAGTTCGACAGGGTTGGACTCACCCCTCCACTTT	CASSSTGLDSPLHF
TRBD2	once	TRBV4-2	TRBJ2-2	TGTGCCAGCAGCCCACATCCGCCCTCCGGGACTAGCTCGTTTACCGGGGAGCTGTTTTTT	CASSPHPPSGTSSFTGELFF
NA	NA	TRBV10-2	TRBJ2-2	TGCGCCAGCGGACGACAGTCGAACACCGGGGAGCTGTTTTTT	CASGRQSNTGELFF
TRBD2	NA	TRBV19	TRBJ2-5	TGTGCCAGTAGTATACGGCGGGGGGAGTCGACCCAGTACTTC	CASSIRRGESTQYF
NA	NA	TRBV7-2	TRBJ2-3	TGTGCCAGCAGCTTAGGGGGGCGGGATACGCAGTATTTT	CASSLGGRDTQYF
NA	NA	TRBV18	TRBJ2-7	TGTGCCAGCTCACCACAGGACAGCTACGAGCAGTACTTC	CASSPQDSYEQYF
NA	NA	TRBV4-3	TRBJ1-2	TGCGCCAGCAGCCAAGGTACCGGTGCTAACTATGGCTACACCTTC	CASSQGTGANYGYTF
TRBD1	NA	TRBV4-2	TRBJ1-1	TGTGCCAGCAGCCAAGTAGGCGACAGGGGGCAAGGAGCTTTCTTT	CASSQVGDRGQGAFF
NA	few	TRBV16	TRBJ2-3	TGTGCCAGCAGCCAATCGGCCGATACGCAGTATTTT	CASSQSADTQYF
TRBD2	NA	TRBV7-3	TRBJ2-2	TGTGCCAGCAGCTTAAGTCCTAGCGGCGGGGAGCTGTTTTTT	CASSLSPSGGELFF
TRBD2	NA	TRBV2	TRBJ2-2	TGTGCCAGCGGCGGGACTAGCGGGGGCCCAAACACCGGGGAGCTGTTTTTT	CASGGTSGGPNTGELFF
NA	NA	TRBV12-5	TRBJ2-7	TGTGCTAGTGCCAACTCCTACGAGCAGTACTTC	CASANSYEQYF
TRBD2	NA	TRBV10-3	TRBJ2-4	TGTGCCATCAGTGACCGAAGCGGGGCCCCCCGGGACATTCAGTACTTC	CAISDRSGAPRDIQYF
TRBD1	NA	TRBV2	TRBJ1-2	TGTGCCAGCAGCCCCGGGACAGCCAGACATGGCTACACCTTC	CASSPGTARHGYTF
TRBD1	NA	TRBV6-2/TRBV6-3	TRBJ2-7	TGTGCCAGCAGTTCTCCCGGGACAGCGAACTCCTACGAGCAGTACTTC	CASSSPGTANSYEQYF
TRBD2	NA	TRBV5-1	TRBJ2-7	TGCGCCAGCAGAGCCCCGTCGGCCGGGACTAGCGGGGGTTCCTACGAGCAGTACTTC	CASRAPSAGTSGGSYEQYF
NA	NA	TRBV29-1	TRBJ1-1	TGCAGCGTTGCGCCCGGCAGGGCCAACACTGAAGCTTTCTTT	CSVAPGRANTEAFF